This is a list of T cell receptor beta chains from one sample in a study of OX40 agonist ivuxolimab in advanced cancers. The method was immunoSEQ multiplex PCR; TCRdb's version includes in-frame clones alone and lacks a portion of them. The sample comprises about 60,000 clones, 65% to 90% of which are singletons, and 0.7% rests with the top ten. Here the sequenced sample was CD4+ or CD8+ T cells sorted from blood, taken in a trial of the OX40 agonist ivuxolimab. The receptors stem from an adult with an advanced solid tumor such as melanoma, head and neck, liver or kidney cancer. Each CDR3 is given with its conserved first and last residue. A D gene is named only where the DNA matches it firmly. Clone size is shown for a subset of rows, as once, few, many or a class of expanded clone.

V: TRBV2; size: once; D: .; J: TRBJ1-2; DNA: TGTGCCAGCAAGGCAAACATTGGGGCAGGGAGGTATAGCTACACCTTC; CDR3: CASKANIGAGRYSYTF
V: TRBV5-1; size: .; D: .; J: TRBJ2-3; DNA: TGCGCCAGCAGCTGGCAGCTCCCTAGCACAGATACGCAGTATTTT; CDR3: CASSWQLPSTDTQYF
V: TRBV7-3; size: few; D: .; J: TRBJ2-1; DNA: TGTGCCAGCAGCTCGCGGTCCTACAATGAGCAGTTCTTC; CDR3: CASSSRSYNEQFF
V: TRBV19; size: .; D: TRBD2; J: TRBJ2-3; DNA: TGTGCCACCCAGAGGCCGGGAGGTAGCGCAGATACGCAGTATTTT; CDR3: CATQRPGGSADTQYF
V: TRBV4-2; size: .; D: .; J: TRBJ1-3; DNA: TGTGCCAGCAGCCAAGATCGGGCAGCAACCTCTGGAAACACCATATATTTT; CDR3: CASSQDRAATSGNTIYF
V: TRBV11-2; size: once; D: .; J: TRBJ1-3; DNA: TGTGCCAGCAGCCAAGAACGCTCTGGAAACACCATATATTTT; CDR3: CASSQERSGNTIYF
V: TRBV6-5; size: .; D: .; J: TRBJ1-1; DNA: TGTGCCAGCTGGGGTGGGACTGAAGCTTTCTTT; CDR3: CASWGGTEAFF
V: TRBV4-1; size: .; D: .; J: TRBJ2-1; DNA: TGCGCCAGCAGCCAAGTAAACGGTGCGAGGAACCTCAATGAGCAGTTCTTC; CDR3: CASSQVNGARNLNEQFF
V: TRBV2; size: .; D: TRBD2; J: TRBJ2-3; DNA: TGTGCCAGCAAGCGGGAGGGCCCTGGGGATACGCAGTATTTT; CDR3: CASKREGPGDTQYF
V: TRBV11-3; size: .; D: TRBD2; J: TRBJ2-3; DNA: TGTGCCAGCAGCTTAGGCGGGAGTATGACAGATACGCAGTATTTT; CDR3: CASSLGGSMTDTQYF
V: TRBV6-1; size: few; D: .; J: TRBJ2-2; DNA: TGTGCCAGCAGTTTCCGACTAAACACCGGGGAGCTGTTTTTT; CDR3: CASSFRLNTGELFF
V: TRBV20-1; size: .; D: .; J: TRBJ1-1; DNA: TGCAGTGCTAGGGACATCGGAGCTTTCTTT; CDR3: CSARDIGAFF
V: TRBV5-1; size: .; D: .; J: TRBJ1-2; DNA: TGCGCCAGCAGCTTGGTGCAGGGGTATGGCTACACCTTC; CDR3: CASSLVQGYGYTF
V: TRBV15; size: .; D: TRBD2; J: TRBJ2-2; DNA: TGTGCCACCAGCAGAACAACTAGCGGGGTTCTCACCGGGGAGCTGTTTTTT; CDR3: CATSRTTSGVLTGELFF
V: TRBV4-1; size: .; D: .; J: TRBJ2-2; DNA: TGCGCCAGCAGCCAGGGCCGGGGCCGGGCACCCGGGGAGCTGTTTTTT; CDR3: CASSQGRGRAPGELFF
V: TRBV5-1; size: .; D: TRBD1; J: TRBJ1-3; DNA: TGCGCCAGCAGCTCGACAGGGGAGCACACCATATATTTT; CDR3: CASSSTGEHTIYF
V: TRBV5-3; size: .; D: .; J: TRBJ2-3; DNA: TGTGCCAGCAGCTTCTCCGGGACAGATACGCAGTATTTT; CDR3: CASSFSGTDTQYF
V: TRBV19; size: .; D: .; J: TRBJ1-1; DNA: TGTGCCAGTATCTCGCACACTGAAGCTTTCTTT; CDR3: CASISHTEAFF
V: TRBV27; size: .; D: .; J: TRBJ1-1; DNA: TGTGCCAGCTCACTCCTGAAGGGCCCGAGGGCTTTCTTT; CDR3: CASSLLKGPRAFF
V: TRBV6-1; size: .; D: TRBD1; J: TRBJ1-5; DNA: TGTGCCAGCAGCGGGACAGGGAATCAGCCCCAGCATTTT; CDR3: CASSGTGNQPQHF
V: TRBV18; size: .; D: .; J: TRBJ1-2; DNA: TGTGCCAGCTCACCACCTTCCGTCAGTCTTGGCTACACCTTC; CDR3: CASSPPSVSLGYTF
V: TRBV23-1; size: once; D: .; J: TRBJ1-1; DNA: TGCGCCAGCTGGCCAAGGTGCACTGAAGCTTTCTTT; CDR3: CASWPRCTEAFF
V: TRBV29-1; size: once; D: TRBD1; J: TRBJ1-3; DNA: TGCAGCGTCCACCAGGGGGACACCATATATTTT; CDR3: CSVHQGDTIYF
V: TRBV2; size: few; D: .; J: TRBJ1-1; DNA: TGTGCCAGCCATCTCCGGGGGGAGGCTTTCTTT; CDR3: CASHLRGEAFF
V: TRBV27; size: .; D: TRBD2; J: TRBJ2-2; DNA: TGTGCCAGCAGTTCCTACCGCGGGACTAGCCGAAACACCGGGGGGCTGTTTTTT; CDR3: CASSSYRGTSRNTGGLFF
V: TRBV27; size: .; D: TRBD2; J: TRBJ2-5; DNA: TGTGCCAGCAGTTACTTAGCGGGAGGGCAGGTAGAGACCCAGTACTTC; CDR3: CASSYLAGGQVETQYF
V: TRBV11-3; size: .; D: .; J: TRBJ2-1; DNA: TGTGCCAGCAGCTCCGGGGCAGGGTTATACAATGAGCAGTTCTTC; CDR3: CASSSGAGLYNEQFF
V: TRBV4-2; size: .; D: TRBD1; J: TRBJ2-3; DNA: TGTGCCAGCAGCCAAGAGGGGGGGACAGGGGGCACAGATACGCAGTATTTT; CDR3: CASSQEGGTGGTDTQYF
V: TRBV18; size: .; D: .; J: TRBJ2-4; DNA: TGTGCCAGCTCACCACTCGACAGAAACATTCAGTACTTC; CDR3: CASSPLDRNIQYF
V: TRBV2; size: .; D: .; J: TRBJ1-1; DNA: TGTGCCAGCAGTGGACAGGCGAACACTGAAGCTTTCTTT; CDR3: CASSGQANTEAFF
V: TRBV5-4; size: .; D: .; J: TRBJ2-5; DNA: TGTGCCAGCAGCTTCGACTCCTTAGGCGGCCAAGAGACCCAGTACTTC; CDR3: CASSFDSLGGQETQYF
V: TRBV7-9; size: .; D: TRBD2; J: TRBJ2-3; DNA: TGTGCCAGTACCGTAGCGGGGGGAGGCACAGATACGCAGTATTTT; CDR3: CASTVAGGGTDTQYF
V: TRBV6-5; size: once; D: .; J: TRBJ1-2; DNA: TGTGCCAGCGCAGGGGTTGCCTATGGCTACACCTTC; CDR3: CASAGVAYGYTF
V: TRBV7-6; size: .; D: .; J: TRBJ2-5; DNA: TGTGCCAGCAGCTTTATCTATCTTGGGTCCCAGTACTTC; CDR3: CASSFIYLGSQYF
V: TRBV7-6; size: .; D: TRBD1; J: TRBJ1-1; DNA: TGTGCCAGCAGCTTAGGACAGGGGTTGAACACTGAAGCTTTCTTT; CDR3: CASSLGQGLNTEAFF
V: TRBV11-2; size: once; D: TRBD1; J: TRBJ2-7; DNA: TGTGCCAGCAGCCATCCAGGGACAGGGGGCGCAGGGCAGTACTTC; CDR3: CASSHPGTGGAGQYF
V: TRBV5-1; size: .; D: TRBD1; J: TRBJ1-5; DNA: TGCGCCAGCAGCCCGACGACAGGGGACAATCAGCCCCAGCATTTT; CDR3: CASSPTTGDNQPQHF
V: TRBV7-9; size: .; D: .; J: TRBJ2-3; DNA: TGTGCCAGCACCTCCCCCCCCTGGGGTTTCAGCACAGATACGCAGTATTTT; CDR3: CASTSPPWGFSTDTQYF
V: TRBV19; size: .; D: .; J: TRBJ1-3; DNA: TGTGCCAGTAGTATAGTGCACAGTTCTGGAAACACCATATATTTT; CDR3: CASSIVHSSGNTIYF
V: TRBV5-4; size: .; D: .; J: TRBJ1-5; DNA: TGTGCCAGCAGCTTGAGGAAACAGCCCCAGCATTTT; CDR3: CASSLRKQPQHF
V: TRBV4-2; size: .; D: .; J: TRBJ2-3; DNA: TGTGCCAGCAGCCAAGTATCGGGGGGCGGTTGGACAGATACGCAGTATTTT; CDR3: CASSQVSGGGWTDTQYF
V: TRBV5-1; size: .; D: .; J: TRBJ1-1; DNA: TGCGCCAGCAGGCACAAGGAAGGTACTGAAGCTTTCTTT; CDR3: CASRHKEGTEAFF
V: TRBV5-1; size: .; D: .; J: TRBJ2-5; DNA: TGCGCCAGCAGCTTAGTCGGGATAGAGACCCAGTACTTC; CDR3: CASSLVGIETQYF
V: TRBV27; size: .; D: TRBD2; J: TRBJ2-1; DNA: TGTGCCAGCAGTTACTTCCCGCAATCCAAGGGACTAACTAACAATGAGCAGTTCTTC; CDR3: CASSYFPQSKGLTNNEQFF
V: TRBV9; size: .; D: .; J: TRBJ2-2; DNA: TGTGCCAGCAGCGAAACACCGGCCGGCACCGGGGAGCTGTTTTTT; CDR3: CASSETPAGTGELFF